Detailed here is one TCR beta chain. The protocol was immunoSEQ multiplex PCR, while the TCRdb copy is restricted to in-frame clones and leaves out a portion. The data contain under 100,000 clones, about 95% of them singletons. Germline V gene data show CDR1 as MNHNS and CDR2 as SASEGT. The CDR3 has 14 residues. The V and J ends lost 4 bases and 8 bases, in that order; junction bases with no gene match: 10. This record belongs to a study of T cell changes during pregnancy in multiple sclerosis. This specimen consisted of peripheral blood, obtained in the second trimester of pregnancy. This sequence joins TRBV6-1 and TRBJ1-1, with TRBD1 identical over 7 bases. The TCR comes from a female donor with multiple sclerosis, enrolled in a pregnancy study. DNA of the CDR3: TGTGCCAGCAGTGGGCACACAGGGGCTAGAGAAGCTTTCTTT. Its translation: CASSGHTGAREAFF.